This TCR beta chain was found in a study of T cells in Graves' hyperthyroidism and ophthalmopathy. In germline, CDR1 is SGHVS, CDR2 FNYEAQ. V dropped 8 bases and J dropped 4 bases, with 15 bases sitting between them. The CDR3 sequence is 13 residues long. Regions amplified from RNA transcripts were the TCR beta CDR3 regions. First-round RT-PCR of the TCR CDR3 relied on the HTBI primer set. In TCRdb, the multiplex PCR reads were re-called with MiXCR into one record per CDR3 protein. The repertoire holds about 350,000 distinct CDR3 sequences, with around 14% as singletons. Clinical symptoms, serum thyroxine and TRAb, thyroid ultrasound and orbital computed tomography together formed the diagnostic basis.

Sequences were obtained from blood. This receptor was identified in a woman aged 30 to 39 with Graves' hyperthyroidism. J is TRBJ2-7 and V is TRBV7-6; tentative D call: TRBD1 (6 bases). CDR3 sequence reads: CASSVQGRYEQYF. The CDR3 DNA sequence: TGTGCCAGCTCAGTACAGGGTAGATACGAGCAGTACTTC.